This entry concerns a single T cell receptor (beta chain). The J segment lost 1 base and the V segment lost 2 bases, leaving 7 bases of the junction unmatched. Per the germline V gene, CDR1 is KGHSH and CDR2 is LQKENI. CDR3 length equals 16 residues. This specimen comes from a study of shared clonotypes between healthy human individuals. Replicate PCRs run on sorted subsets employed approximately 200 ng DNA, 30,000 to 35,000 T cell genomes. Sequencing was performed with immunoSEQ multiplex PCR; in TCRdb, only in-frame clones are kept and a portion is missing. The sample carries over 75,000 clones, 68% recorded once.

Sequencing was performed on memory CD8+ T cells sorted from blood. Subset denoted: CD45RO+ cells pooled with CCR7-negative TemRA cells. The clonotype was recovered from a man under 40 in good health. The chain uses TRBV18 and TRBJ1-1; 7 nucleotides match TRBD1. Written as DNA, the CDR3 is TGTGCCAGCTCACCAGGGTTCCCAGGGGGGAACACTGAAGCTTTCTTT. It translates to CASSPGFPGGNTEAFF.